A single sample gave rise to the 17 T cell receptor beta chains below, sequenced in a study of cytomegalovirus exposure and HLA in healthy donors. Both 60 Vbeta primers and 13 Jbeta primers went into the PCR. The assay was immunoSEQ multiplex PCR, and TCRdb's table has in-frame clones only and misses some. There are approximately 160,000 clones in the sample; less than 85% occur only once, and 4.8% lies in the top ten. What was sequenced was PBMCs. Source of these receptors: a man aged 18 to 35 in good health and CMV-seronegative.

V and J are TRBV19 and TRBJ2-5; 12 bases align to TRBD2. The J call may be wrong; the DNA end is better matched by TRBJ2-7. The CDR3 extends over 15 amino acids. From germline, CDR1 is LNHDA and CDR2 SQIVND (reference sequence). The CDR3 DNA sequence: TGTGCCACCAAAGTGGTACTAGCGGGAGGATACGAGCAGTACTTC. It translates to CATKVVLAGGYEQYF.

This chain links TRBV7-3 with TRBJ1-2, with 7 bases aligning to TRBD1. Looked up from germline, CDR1 is SGHTA and CDR2 is FQGTGA. The V segment lost 1 base and the J segment 8 bases; nucleotides outside the gene matches: 7. The CDR3 is 14 amino acids. CDR3 DNA sequence: TGTGCCAGCAGCTTAAATAGCGACAGGGACGGCTACACCTTC. Translation gives CASSLNSDRDGYTF.

The count of this clone is one. The chain carries TRBV11-2 and TRBJ1-2; D is unclear. This CDR3 spans 13 amino acids. V was trimmed by 5 bases and J by 4 bases, leaving 11 bases between them. Germline loops: CDR1 SGHAT, CDR2 FQNNGV. The CDR3 is CASSPTSTYGYTF. CDR3 sequence (DNA): TGTGCCAGCAGCCCGACAAGTACCTATGGCTACACCTTC.

This chain links TRBV6-5 with TRBJ1-1; D might be TRBD1 (5 bases). The V gene's germline CDR1 is MNHEY and CDR2 SVGAGI. The CDR3 contains 14 residues. V was pared by 5 bases and J by 11 bases, with 21 bases between. As DNA, the CDR3 is TGTGCCAGCAGTCCTCGCAGGGAAGGCTCGAAGGCTTTCTTT. It is translated as CASSPRREGSKAFF.

V usage is TRBV2 and J usage is TRBJ1-4; possible D gene TRBD1, 6 bases. The V end lost 6 bases, the J end lost 0 bases, and 17 bases lay between the germline ends. The CDR3 has 17 residues. CDR1 and CDR2 from the germline V gene are SNHLY and FYNNEI. The CDR3 loop reads CASRKQGVVATNEKLFF. The CDR3 coding sequence is TGTGCCAGCAGGAAACAGGGCGTAGTTGCAACTAATGAAAAACTGTTTTTT.

The chain combines TRBV28 with TRBJ2-7; 7 bases line up with TRBD1. V lost 5 bases, J lost 3 bases, and 7 bases stayed unmatched. This CDR3 comprises 14 residues. Germline CDR1 and CDR2: MDHEN and SYDVKM. CDR3 region: CASSPDREIYEQYF. As DNA, the CDR3 is TGTGCCAGCAGTCCCGACAGGGAGATCTACGAGCAGTACTTC.

This clone was counted only a few times. The chain is built from TRBV6-6 and TRBJ2-7; D is undetermined. Deletions cut 2 bases from V and 3 bases from J, with 14 bases between. CDR1 is MNHNY and CDR2 is SVGAGI in the germline V gene (reference sequence). CDR3 length: 15 amino acids. The CDR3 sequence: CASSYRLSTDYEQYF. The DNA of the CDR3 is TGTGCCAGCAGTTACCGACTTAGCACCGACTACGAGCAGTACTTC.

The rearrangement links TRBV9 to TRBJ2-3, with D unresolved. This CDR3 contains 15 residues. The germline V gene has CDR1 SGDLS and CDR2 YYNGEE. Trimming took off 0 bases at V and 1 base at J, with 9 bases between the two ends. The chain's CDR3 is CASSVDGGGTDTQYF. Written as DNA, the CDR3 is TGTGCCAGCAGCGTAGATGGCGGAGGCACAGATACGCAGTATTTT.

This sequence joins TRBV7-6 and TRBJ1-3; possibly TRBD1 for D (5 bases). The germline V gene has CDR1 SGHVS and CDR2 FNYEAQ. Trimming took 4 bases from V and 3 from J, leaving 10 bases between them. This CDR3 is built from 14 residues. CDR3: CASSSLRDGNTIYF. The CDR3 DNA reads as TGTGCCAGCAGCTCACTCAGGGATGGAAACACCATATATTTT.

As regards this clone: An end of the junction differs from the germline gene, which may be a read error. The chain uses TRBV18 and TRBJ2-2; D is perhaps TRBD1 (6 bases). Germline V CDR1 and CDR2: KGHSH, LQKENI. The CDR3 is 15 residues long. The CDR3 spells CASSPQGVGTGELFF. CDR3 in DNA: TGTGCCAGCTCGCCACAGGGAGTGGGCACCGGGGAGCTGTTTTTT.

The rearrangement links TRBV11-1 to TRBJ2-1; TRBD2 matches at 12 bases. The CDR3 totals 17 residues. V shed 2 bases, J shed 3 bases, and the junction held 5 bases outside the gene matches. CDR1 is SGHAT, CDR2 FQDESV, per germline (reference sequence). The CDR3 DNA sequence: TGTGCCAGCAGCTTAAGACTAGCGGGAGCGATCTACAATGAGCAGTTCTTC. Its protein product is CASSLRLAGAIYNEQFF.

The chain links TRBV6-1 to TRBJ1-5, with D unclear. With 1 base removed from V and 5 bases from J, the gap between germline ends came to 12 bases. Germline V gene lookup returns CDR1 MNHNS and CDR2 SASEGT. This CDR3 comprises 15 residues. Here the CDR3 reads CASSEDRATDQPQHF. CDR3 coding DNA: TGTGCCAGCAGTGAAGACCGCGCGACTGATCAGCCCCAGCATTTT.

The chain joins TRBV7-2 to TRBJ2-1, with 9 nucleotides matching TRBD2. Germline values: CDR1 SGHTA, CDR2 FQGNSA. The CDR3 has 16 residues. Losses at the gene ends were 1 base for V and 7 bases for J; bases not matched to a gene: 8. The CDR3 protein is CASSLVGAGGRNEQFF. In DNA form, the CDR3 reads TGTGCCAGCAGCTTAGTTGGAGCGGGAGGAAGGAATGAGCAGTTCTTC.

This clone came up a few times. The chain is built from TRBV4-3 and TRBJ2-6; 9 bases line up with TRBD1. This CDR3 comprises 19 residues. Germline assignment: CDR1 LGHNA and CDR2 YSLEER. The V segment lost 4 bases and the J segment 1 base; nucleotides outside the gene matches: 11. This chain's CDR3 is CASSPFPGQGPSGANVLTF. DNA of the CDR3: TGCGCCAGCAGCCCGTTCCCGGGACAGGGACCATCTGGGGCCAACGTCCTGACTTTC.

The V and J genes are TRBV2 and TRBJ2-7; D may be TRBD1 (6 bases). Germline V gene data show CDR1 as SNHLY and CDR2 as FYNNEI. CDR3 length: 16 amino acids. V lost 10 bases, J lost 0 bases, and 22 bases lay in between. The CDR3 is CATSSRGSPNSYEQYF. In DNA form, the CDR3 reads TGTGCCACCTCCTCGAGGGGGTCCCCAAACTCCTACGAGCAGTACTTC.

This clone was observed a single time. The chain carries TRBV10-3 and TRBJ1-6; perhaps TRBD1 as D (6 bases). The CDR3 consists of 14 residues. Germline CDR1 ENHRY, CDR2 SYGVKD. Between the trimmed V and J ends, which lost 0 bases and 9 bases, there was a span of 9 bases. CDR3 region: CAISESRGASPLHF. The CDR3 DNA reads TGTGCCATCAGTGAGTCCAGGGGAGCTTCACCCCTCCACTTT.

This clone was observed once. The chain employs TRBV7-2 and TRBJ1-2; D gene ambiguous. The CDR3 runs to 14 residues. V shed 1 base and J shed 0 bases, with 6 bases lying between them. Germline V gives CDR1 SGHTA, CDR2 FQGNSA. CDR3 sequence: CASSLVAANYGYTF. The CDR3 nucleotides are TGTGCCAGCAGCTTAGTAGCAGCTAACTATGGCTACACCTTC. Using reference TRBV7-2 and TRBJ1-2 for the parts outside the CDR3, the full variable domain is GAGVSQSPSNKVTEKGKDVELRCDPISGHTALYWYRQSLGQGLEFLIYFQGNSAPDKSGLPSDRFSAERTGGSVSTLTIQRTQQEDSAVYLCASSLVAANYGYTFGSGTRLTVV.